The 11 T cell receptor beta chains below all came from one sample that was sequenced in a study of T cell changes during pregnancy in multiple sclerosis. Using immunoSEQ multiplex PCR, the repertoire was profiled, and TCRdb retains in-frame clones only, with some absent. The sample includes roughly 25,000 clones, roughly 89% of them seen just once. The sequenced sample was CD8+ T cells from peripheral blood mononuclear cells, obtained in the second trimester of pregnancy. The receptors derive from a female donor with multiple sclerosis, enrolled in a pregnancy study.

The chain carries TRBV7-9 and TRBJ2-3, with 7 bases lining up with TRBD2. Germline values: CDR1 SEHNR, CDR2 FQNEAQ (reference sequence). The V segment lost 0 bases and the J segment 0 bases; nucleotides outside the gene matches: 6. The CDR3 contains 17 residues. The DNA of the CDR3 is TGTGCCAGCAGCTTAGCGTCAGCGGGAACTAGCACAGATACGCAGTATTTT. Its protein product is CASSLASAGTSTDTQYF.

V gene TRBV7-9 combines with J gene TRBJ1-4; D is unclear. The length of the CDR3 is 11 residues. Germline CDR1 and CDR2: SEHNR and FQNEAQ (reference sequence). Trimming left V 5 bases short and J 8 bases short, with 6 bases between. In DNA, the CDR3 is TGTGCCAGCAGCCGCCAGGAAAAACTGTTTTTT. Its protein product is CASSRQEKLFF.

This chain connects TRBV7-2 to TRBJ2-1; 7 bases align to TRBD2. The CDR3 is 17 residues long. The V gene's germline CDR1 is SGHTA and CDR2 FQGNSA. The J segment lost 0 bases and the V segment lost 8 bases, leaving 13 bases of the junction unmatched. CDR3 amino acids: CASRPTGLSNSYNEQFF. CDR3 in DNA: TGTGCCAGCCGACCCACGGGACTATCCAACTCCTACAATGAGCAGTTCTTC.

A word on this clone: Other DNA sequences in the same sample also yield this CDR3. The J gene is TRBJ2-2, the V gene TRBV28; unclear D gene. V was pared by 6 bases and J by 2 bases, with 7 bases between. CDR1 is MDHEN and CDR2 is SYDVKM in the germline V gene. This CDR3 region has 13 residues. CDR3 loop: CASRTGNTGELFF. CDR3 in DNA: TGTGCCAGCAGGACTGGCAACACCGGGGAGCTGTTTTTT. The full variable domain, its missing parts supplied by reference TRBV28 and TRBJ2-2, is DVKVTQSSRYLVKRTGEKVFLECVQDMDHENMFWYRQDPGLGLRLIYFSYDVKMKEKGDIPEGYSVSREKKERFSLILESASTNQTSMYLCASRTGNTGELFFGEGSRLTVL.

The chain recombines TRBV6-6 with TRBJ1-2, with 7 bases identical to TRBD1. The germline V gene has CDR1 MNHNY and CDR2 SVGAGI (reference sequence). There are 13 residues in the CDR3. The J segment lost 2 bases and the V segment lost 6 bases, leaving 3 bases of the junction unmatched. Written as DNA, the CDR3 is TGTGCCAGCAGCTCACAGGGGAACTATGGCTACACCTTC. Residues: CASSSQGNYGYTF.

The chain employs TRBV28 and TRBJ2-4; D is perhaps TRBD2 (6 bases). Deletions cut 3 bases from V and 8 bases from J, with 17 bases between. CDR1 and CDR2 from the germline V gene are MDHEN and SYDVKM. The CDR3 covers 15 residues. The CDR3 loop reads CASSFRGRLSYIQYF. CDR3 in DNA: TGTGCCAGCAGTTTTCGGGGGAGGTTGTCATACATTCAGTACTTC.

This clone has a single count. The chain joins TRBV30 to TRBJ2-7; the match to TRBD2 covers 8 bases. Germline values: CDR1 GTSNPN, CDR2 SVGIG (reference sequence). The CDR3 length is 15 residues. V lost 0 bases and J lost 0; bases outside the gene matches: 4. For the CDR3, the DNA is TGTGCCTGGAGTGTACGAGGACTAGCCTCCTACGAGCAGTACTTC. As protein: CAWSVRGLASYEQYF.

This clone was recorded a few times. CDR3: CASSLQWASGEEETQYF. CDR3 bases: TGTGCCAGCAGCTTGCAGTGGGCTAGCGGGGAGGAAGAGACCCAGTACTTC. The V call is TRBV5-6, the J call TRBJ2-5; TRBD2 matches 9 bases. The CDR3 has 17 amino acids. V was pared by 1 base and J by 3 bases, with 10 bases of the junction left unmatched. In germline, CDR1 is SGHDT, CDR2 YYEEEE.

This sequence joins TRBV19 and TRBJ2-1, with 12 bases matching TRBD2. Germline V gives CDR1 LNHDA, CDR2 SQIVND (reference sequence). Trimming took 1 base from V and 5 from J; bases not matched to a gene: 3. The CDR3 extends over 16 amino acids. The CDR3 reads CASSIAGLAGHNEQFF. As DNA, the CDR3 is TGTGCCAGTAGTATAGCGGGACTAGCGGGCCACAATGAGCAGTTCTTC.

This clone was seen only once. The chain combines TRBV5-1 with TRBJ2-1; 10 nucleotides agree with TRBD1. The junction had 8 bases not matched to a gene; V was cut back by 2 bases and J by 3 bases. CDR1 and CDR2 (germline): SGHRS, YFSETQ. There are 17 residues in the CDR3. The CDR3, as DNA: TGCGCCAGCAGCTTCCGGACAGGGGGAATGGGCTACAATGAGCAGTTCTTC. Amino acids: CASSFRTGGMGYNEQFF.

The chain employs TRBV12-5 and TRBJ2-1; D ambiguous. Per germline, CDR1 LGHNT and CDR2 FRNRAP. Trimming took 4 bases from V and 9 from J, leaving 10 bases between them. The CDR3 spans 12 residues. CDR3 DNA sequence: TGTGCTAGTGGTTATCGGCTAGGTGAGCAGTTCTTC. This codes for CASGYRLGEQFF. The full variable domain, rest sourced from reference TRBV12-5 and TRBJ2-1, is DARVTQTPRHKVTEMGQEVTMRCQPILGHNTVFWYRQTMMQGLELLAYFRNRAPLDDSGMPKDRFSAEMPDATLATLKIQPSEPRDSAVYFCASGYRLGEQFFGPGTRLTVL.